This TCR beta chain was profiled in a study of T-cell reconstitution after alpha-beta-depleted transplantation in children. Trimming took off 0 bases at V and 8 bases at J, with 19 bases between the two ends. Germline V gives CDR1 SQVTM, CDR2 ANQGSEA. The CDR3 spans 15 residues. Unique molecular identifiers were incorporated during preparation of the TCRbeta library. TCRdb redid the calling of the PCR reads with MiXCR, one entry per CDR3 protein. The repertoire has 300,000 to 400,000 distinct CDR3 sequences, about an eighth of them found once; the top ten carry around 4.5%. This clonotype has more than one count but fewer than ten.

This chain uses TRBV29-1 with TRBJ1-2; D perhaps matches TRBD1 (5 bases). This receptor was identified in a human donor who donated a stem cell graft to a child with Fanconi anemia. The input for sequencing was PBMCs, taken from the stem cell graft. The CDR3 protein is CSVEDLAGFFMGYTF. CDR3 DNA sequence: TGCAGCGTTGAAGATTTGGCAGGGTTTTTTATGGGCTACACCTTC.